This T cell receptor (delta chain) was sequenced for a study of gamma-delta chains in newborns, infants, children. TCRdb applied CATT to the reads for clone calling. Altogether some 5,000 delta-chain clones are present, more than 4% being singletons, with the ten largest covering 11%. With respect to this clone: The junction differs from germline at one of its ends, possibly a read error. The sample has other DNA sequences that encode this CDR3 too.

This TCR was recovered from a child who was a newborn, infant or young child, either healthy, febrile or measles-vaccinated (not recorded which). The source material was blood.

CDR3 sequence reads: CALGAWGILTAQLFF. The DNA of the CDR3 is TGTGCTCTTGGGGCCTGGGGGATTTTGACAGCGCAACTCTTCTTT. The chain recombines TRDV1 with TRDJ2, with 9 positions matching TRDD3. Germline V gene data show CDR1 as TSWWSYY and CDR2 as QGS. This CDR3 is built from 15 residues.